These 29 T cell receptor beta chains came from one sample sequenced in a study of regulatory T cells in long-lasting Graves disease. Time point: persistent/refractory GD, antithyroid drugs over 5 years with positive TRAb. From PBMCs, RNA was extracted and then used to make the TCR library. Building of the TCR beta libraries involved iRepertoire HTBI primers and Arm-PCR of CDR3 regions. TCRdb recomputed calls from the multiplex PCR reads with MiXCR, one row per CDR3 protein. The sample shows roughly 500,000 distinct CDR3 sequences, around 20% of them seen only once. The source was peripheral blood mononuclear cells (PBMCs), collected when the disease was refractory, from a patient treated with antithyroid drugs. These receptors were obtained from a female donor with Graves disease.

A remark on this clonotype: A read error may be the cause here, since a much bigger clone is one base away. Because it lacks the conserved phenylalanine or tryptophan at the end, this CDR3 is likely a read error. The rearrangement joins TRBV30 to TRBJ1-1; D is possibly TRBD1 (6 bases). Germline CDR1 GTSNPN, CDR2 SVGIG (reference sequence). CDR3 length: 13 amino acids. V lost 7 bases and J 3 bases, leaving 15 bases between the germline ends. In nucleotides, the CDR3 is TGTGCCTATCGCAGGGGAGGATACACTGAAGCTTTCCTT. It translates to CAYRRGGYTEAFL.

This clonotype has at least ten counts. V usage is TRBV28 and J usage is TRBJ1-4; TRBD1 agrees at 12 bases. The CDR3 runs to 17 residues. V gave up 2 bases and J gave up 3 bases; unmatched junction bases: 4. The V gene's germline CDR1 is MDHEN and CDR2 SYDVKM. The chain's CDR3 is CASSLRGQGAANEKLFF. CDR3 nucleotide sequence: TGTGCCAGCAGTTTAAGGGGACAGGGGGCTGCTAATGAAAAACTGTTTTTT.

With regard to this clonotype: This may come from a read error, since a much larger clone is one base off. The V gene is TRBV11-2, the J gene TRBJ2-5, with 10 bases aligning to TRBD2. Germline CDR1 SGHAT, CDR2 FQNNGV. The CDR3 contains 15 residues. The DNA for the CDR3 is TGTGCCAGCGGCTTCCTAGCGGGAGAAAAAGAGACCCAGTACTTC. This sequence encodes CASGFLAGEKETQYF.

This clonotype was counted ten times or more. CDR3 amino acids: CASSQDRTSRETQYF. The CDR3 DNA follows: TGTGCCAGCAGCCAAGACAGGACTAGCCGAGAGACCCAGTACTTC. The chain couples TRBV6-1 to TRBJ2-5; 8 positions match TRBD2. Germline V gives CDR1 MNHNS, CDR2 SASEGT. Unmatched junction bases numbered 10, after V lost 6 bases and J lost 4 bases. CDR3 length: 15 residues.

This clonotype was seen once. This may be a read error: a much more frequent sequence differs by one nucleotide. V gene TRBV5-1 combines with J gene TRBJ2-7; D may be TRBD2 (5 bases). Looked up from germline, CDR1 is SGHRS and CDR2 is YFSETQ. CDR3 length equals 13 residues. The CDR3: CVSIAEGSGEQYF. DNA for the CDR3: TGCGTCAGCATTGCCGAGGGATCGGGCGAGCAGTACTTC.

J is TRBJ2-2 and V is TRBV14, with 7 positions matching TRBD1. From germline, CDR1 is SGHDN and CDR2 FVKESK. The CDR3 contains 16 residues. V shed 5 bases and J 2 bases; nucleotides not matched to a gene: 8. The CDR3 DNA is TGTGCCAGCAGCGGAAGGGGGCTGGAAAACACCGGGGAGCTGTTTTTT. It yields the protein CASSGRGLENTGELFF.

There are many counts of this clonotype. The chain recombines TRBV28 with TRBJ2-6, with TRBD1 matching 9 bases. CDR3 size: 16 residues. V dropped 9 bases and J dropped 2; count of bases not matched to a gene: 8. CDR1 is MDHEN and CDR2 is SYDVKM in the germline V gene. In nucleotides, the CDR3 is TGTGCCAGTCTCCGGGACAGGGCGACTGGGGCCAACGTCCTGACTTTC. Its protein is CASLRDRATGANVLTF.

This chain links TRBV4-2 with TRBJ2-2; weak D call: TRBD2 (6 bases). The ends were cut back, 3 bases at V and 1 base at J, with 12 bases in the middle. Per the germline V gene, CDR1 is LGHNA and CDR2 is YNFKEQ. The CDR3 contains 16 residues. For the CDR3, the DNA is TGTGCCAGCAGCCAGGAAGAGGGAGGGAACACCGGGGAGCTGTTTTTT. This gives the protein CASSQEEGGNTGELFF.

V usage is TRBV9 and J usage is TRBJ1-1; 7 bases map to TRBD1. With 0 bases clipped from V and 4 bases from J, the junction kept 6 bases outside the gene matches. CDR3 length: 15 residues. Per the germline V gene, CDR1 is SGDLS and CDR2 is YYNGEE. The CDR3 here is CASSVGDRVGTEAFF. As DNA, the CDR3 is TGTGCCAGCAGCGTAGGAGACAGGGTCGGCACTGAAGCTTTCTTT. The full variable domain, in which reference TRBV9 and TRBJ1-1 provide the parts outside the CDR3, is DSGVTQTPKHLITATGQRVTLRCSPRSGDLSVYWYQQSLDQGLQFLIQYYNGEERAKGNILERFSAQQFPDLHSELNLSSLELGDSALYFCASSVGDRVGTEAFFGQGTRLTVV.

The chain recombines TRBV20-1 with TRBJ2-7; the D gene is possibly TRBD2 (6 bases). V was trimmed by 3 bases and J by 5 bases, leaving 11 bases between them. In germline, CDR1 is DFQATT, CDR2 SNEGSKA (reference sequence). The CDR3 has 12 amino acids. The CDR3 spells CSASGWGDEQYF. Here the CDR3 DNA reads TGCAGTGCTAGTGGTTGGGGGGACGAGCAGTACTTC.

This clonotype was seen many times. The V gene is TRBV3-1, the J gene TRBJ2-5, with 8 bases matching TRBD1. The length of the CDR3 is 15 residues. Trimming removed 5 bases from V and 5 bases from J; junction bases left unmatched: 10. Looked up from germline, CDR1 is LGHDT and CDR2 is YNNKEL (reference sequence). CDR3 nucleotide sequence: TGTGCCAGCAGCTCTCCGGGACAGGACGGGGAGACCCAGTACTTC. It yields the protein CASSSPGQDGETQYF.

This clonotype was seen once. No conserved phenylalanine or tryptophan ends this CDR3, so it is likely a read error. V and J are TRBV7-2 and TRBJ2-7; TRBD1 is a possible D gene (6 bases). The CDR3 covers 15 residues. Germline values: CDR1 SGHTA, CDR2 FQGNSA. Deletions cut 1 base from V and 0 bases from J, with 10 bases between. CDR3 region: CASSLVDSDSYEQYS. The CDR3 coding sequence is TGTGCCAGCAGCTTAGTGGACAGCGACTCCTACGAGCAGTACTCC.

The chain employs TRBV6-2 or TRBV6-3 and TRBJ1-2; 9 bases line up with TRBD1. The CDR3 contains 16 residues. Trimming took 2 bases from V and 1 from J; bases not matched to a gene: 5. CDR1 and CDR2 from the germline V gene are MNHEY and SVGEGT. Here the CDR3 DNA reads TGTGCCAGCAGTTACCCGGGGGACAGGGTTAACTATGGCTACACCTTC. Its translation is CASSYPGDRVNYGYTF.

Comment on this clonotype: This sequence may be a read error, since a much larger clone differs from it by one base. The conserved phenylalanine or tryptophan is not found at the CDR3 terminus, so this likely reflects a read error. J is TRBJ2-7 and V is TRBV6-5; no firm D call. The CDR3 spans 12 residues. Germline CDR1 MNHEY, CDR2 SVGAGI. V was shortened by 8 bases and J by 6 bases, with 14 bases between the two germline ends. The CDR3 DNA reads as TGTGCCAGCCGGTACTACAAGGGCGAGCAGTACTCC. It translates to CASRYYKGEQYS.

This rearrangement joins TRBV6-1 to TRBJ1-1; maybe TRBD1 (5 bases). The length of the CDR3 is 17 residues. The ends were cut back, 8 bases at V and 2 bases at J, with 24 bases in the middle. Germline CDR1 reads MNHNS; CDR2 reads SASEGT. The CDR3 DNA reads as TGTGCCAGCCACGGGGAGGGCAGGGTCTACTCAAACACTGAAGCTTTCTTT. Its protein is CASHGEGRVYSNTEAFF.

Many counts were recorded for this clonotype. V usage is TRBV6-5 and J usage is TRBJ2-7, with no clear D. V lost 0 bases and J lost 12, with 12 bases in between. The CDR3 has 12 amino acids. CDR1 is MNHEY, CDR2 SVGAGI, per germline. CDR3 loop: CASSYSMLEWYF. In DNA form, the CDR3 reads TGTGCCAGCAGTTACTCGATGCTAGAGTGGTACTTC.

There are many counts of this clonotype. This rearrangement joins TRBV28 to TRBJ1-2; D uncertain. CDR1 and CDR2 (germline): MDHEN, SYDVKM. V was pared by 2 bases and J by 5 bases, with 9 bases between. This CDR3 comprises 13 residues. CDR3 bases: TGTGCCAGCAGTTTACCGACTGCATATGGCTACACCTTC. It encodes CASSLPTAYGYTF.

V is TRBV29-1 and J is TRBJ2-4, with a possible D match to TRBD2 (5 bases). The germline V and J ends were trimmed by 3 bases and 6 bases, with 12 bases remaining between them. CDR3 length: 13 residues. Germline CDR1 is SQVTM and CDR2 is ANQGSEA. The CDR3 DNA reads TGCAGCGTTGAGGTGGAAGGGAGAAACATTCAGTACTTC. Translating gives CSVEVEGRNIQYF.

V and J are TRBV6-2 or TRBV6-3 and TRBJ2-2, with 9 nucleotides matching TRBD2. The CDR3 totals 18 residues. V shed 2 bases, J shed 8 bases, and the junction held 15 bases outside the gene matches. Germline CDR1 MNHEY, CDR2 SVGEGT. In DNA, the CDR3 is TGTGCCAGCAGTTACCGGAGGGTCCTAGCGGGGATGCCAGGGGAGCTGTTTTTT. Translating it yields CASSYRRVLAGMPGELFF.

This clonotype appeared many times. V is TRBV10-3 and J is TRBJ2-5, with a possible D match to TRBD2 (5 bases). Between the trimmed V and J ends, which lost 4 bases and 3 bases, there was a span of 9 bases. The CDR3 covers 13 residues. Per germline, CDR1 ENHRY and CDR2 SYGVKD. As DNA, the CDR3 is TGTGCCATCAGTGGGGGAGCGGAAGAGACCCAGTACTTC. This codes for CAISGGAEETQYF.

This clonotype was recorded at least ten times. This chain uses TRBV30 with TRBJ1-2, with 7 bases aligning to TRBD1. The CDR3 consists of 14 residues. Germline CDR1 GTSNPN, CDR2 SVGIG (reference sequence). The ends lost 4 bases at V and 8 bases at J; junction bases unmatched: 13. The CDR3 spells CAWIWTGSPLGYTF. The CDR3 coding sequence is TGTGCCTGGATCTGGACAGGCTCCCCCTTAGGCTACACCTTC.

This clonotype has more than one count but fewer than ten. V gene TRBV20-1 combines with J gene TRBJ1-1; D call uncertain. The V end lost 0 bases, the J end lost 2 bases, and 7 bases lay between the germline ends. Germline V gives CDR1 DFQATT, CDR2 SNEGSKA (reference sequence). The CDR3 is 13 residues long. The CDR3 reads CSARDGANTEAFF. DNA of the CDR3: TGCAGTGCTAGAGATGGAGCAAACACTGAAGCTTTCTTT.

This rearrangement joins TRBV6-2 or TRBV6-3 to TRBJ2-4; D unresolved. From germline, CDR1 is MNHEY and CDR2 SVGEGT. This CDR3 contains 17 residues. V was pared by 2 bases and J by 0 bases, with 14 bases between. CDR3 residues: CASSYGDTLLAKNIQYF. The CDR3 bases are TGTGCCAGCAGTTACGGAGACACCCTACTAGCCAAAAACATTCAGTACTTC.

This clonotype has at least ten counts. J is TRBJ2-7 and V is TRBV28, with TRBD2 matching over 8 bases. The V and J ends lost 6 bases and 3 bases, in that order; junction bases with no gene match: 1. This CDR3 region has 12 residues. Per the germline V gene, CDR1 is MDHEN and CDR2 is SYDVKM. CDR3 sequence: CASSRGGYEQYF. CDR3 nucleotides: TGTGCCAGCAGCCGGGGGGGCTACGAGCAGTACTTC. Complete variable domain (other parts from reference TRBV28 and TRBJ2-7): DVKVTQSSRYLVKRTGEKVFLECVQDMDHENMFWYRQDPGLGLRLIYFSYDVKMKEKGDIPEGYSVSREKKERFSLILESASTNQTSMYLCASSRGGYEQYFGPGTRLTVT.

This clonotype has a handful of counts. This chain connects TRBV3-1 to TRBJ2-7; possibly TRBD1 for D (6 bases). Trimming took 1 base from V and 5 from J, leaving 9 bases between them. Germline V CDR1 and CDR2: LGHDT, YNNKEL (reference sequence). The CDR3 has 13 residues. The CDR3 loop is CASSQGTANEQYF. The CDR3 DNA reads TGTGCCAGCAGCCAAGGGACAGCTAACGAGCAGTACTTC.

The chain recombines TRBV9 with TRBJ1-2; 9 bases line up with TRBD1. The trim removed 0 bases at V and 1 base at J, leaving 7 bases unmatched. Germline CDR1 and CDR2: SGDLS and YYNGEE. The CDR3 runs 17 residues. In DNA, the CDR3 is TGTGCCAGCAGCGTAGTAGGGACAGGGCTTCTTAACTATGGCTACACCTTC. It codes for CASSVVGTGLLNYGYTF.

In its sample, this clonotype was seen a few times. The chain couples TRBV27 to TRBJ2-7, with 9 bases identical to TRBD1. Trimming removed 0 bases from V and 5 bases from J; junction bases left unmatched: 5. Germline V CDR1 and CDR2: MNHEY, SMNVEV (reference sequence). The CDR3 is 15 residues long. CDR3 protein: CASSLSRQGGHEQYF. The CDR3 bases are TGTGCCAGCAGTTTATCGAGACAGGGGGGCCACGAGCAGTACTTC.

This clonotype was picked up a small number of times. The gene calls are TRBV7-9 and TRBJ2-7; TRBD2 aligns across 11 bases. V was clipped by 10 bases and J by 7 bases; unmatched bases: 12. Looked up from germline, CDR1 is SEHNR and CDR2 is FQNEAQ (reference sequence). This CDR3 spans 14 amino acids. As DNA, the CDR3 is TGTGCCATCACTTTACTAGCGGGAGAGGGGGAGCAGTACTTC. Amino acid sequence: CAITLLAGEGEQYF. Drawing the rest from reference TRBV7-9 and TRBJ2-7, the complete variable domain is DTGVSQNPRHKITKRGQNVTFRCDPISEHNRLYWYRQTLGQGPEFLTYFQNEAQLEKSRLLSDRFSAERPKGSFSTLEIQRTEQGDSAMYLCAITLLAGEGEQYFGPGTRLTVT.

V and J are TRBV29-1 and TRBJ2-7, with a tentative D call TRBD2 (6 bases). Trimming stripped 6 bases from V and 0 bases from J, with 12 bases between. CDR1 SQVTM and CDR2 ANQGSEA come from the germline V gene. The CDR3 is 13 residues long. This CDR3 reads CSVFGGSSYEQYF. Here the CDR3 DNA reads TGCAGCGTCTTCGGGGGTAGCTCCTACGAGCAGTACTTC.